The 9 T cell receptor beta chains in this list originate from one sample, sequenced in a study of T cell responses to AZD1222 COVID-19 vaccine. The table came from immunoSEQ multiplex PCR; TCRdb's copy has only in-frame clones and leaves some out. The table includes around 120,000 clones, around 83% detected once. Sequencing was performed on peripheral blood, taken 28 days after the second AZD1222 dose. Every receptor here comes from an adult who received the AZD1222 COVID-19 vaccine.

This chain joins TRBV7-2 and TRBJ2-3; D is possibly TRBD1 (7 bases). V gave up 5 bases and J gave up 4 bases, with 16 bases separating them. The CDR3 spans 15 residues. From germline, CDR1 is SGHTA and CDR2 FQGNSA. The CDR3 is CASSQGGGGSDTQYF. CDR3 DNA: TGTGCCAGCAGCCAAGGTGGAGGGGGCTCAGATACGCAGTATTTT.

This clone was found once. The CDR3 DNA reads as TGTGCCTGGAGTGTATGGGGCGGGACGGCCACCTACGAGCAGTACTTC. Protein sequence: CAWSVWGGTATYEQYF. The V gene is TRBV30, the J gene TRBJ2-7, with a weak D call TRBD2 (6 bases). Germline loops: CDR1 GTSNPN, CDR2 SVGIG (reference sequence). The CDR3 length is 16 residues. The V gene lost 0 bases and the J gene lost 2 bases, with 17 bases spanning the gap.

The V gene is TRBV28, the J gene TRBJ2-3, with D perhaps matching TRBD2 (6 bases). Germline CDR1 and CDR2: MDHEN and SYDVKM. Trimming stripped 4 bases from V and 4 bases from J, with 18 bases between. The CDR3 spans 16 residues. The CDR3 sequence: CASSSPGVGEADTQYF. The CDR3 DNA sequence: TGTGCCAGCAGTTCCCCGGGGGTGGGAGAGGCAGATACGCAGTATTTT. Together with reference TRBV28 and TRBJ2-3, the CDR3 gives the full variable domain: DVKVTQSSRYLVKRTGEKVFLECVQDMDHENMFWYRQDPGLGLRLIYFSYDVKMKEKGDIPEGYSVSREKKERFSLILESASTNQTSMYLCASSSPGVGEADTQYFGPGTRLTVL.

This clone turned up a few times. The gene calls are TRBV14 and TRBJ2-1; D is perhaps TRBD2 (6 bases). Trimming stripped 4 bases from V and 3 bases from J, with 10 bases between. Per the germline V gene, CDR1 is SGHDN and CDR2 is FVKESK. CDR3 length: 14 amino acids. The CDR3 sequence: CASSRGENYNEQFF. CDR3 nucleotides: TGTGCCAGCAGCCGGGGGGAAAACTACAATGAGCAGTTCTTC.

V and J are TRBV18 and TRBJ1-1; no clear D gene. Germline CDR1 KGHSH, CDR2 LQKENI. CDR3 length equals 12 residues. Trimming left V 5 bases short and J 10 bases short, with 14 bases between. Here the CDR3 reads CASSTDRGGAFF. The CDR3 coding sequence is TGTGCCAGCTCAACGGATCGTGGAGGAGCTTTCTTT.

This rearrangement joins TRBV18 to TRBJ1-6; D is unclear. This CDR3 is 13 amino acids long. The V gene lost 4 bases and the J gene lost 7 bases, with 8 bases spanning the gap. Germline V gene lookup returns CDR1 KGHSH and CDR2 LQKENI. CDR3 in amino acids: CASSLRENSPLHF. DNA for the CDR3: TGTGCCAGCTCACTGCGGGAAAATTCACCCCTCCACTTT.

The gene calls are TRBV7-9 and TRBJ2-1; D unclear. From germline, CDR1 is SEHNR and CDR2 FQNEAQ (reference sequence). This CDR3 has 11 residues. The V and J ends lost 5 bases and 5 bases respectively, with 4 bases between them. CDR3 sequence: CASSQNNEQFF. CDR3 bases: TGTGCCAGCAGCCAAAACAATGAGCAGTTCTTC.

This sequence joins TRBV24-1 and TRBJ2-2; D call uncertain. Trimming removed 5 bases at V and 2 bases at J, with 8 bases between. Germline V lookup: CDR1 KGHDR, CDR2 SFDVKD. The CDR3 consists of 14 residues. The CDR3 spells CATSVGPNTGELFF. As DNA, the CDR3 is TGTGCCACCAGTGTGGGTCCCAACACCGGGGAGCTGTTTTTT.

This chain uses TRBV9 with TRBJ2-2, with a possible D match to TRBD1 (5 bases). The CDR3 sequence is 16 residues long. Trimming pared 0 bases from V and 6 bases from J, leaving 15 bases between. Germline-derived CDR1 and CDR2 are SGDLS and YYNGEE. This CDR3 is CASSVDPGMVAGELFF. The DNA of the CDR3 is TGTGCCAGCAGCGTAGACCCAGGGATGGTGGCCGGGGAGCTGTTTTTT.